The clone carrying this TCR beta chain came up many times. Its antigen is not known. The CDR3 extends over 15 amino acids. Between the trimmed V and J ends, which lost 1 base and 0 bases, there was a span of 10 bases. Germline CDR1 MGHRA, CDR2 YSYEKL. The CDR3 regions of TCR beta were amplified from RNA transcripts. A first-round RT-PCR of the TCR CDR3 used the HTBI primer set. Each CDR3 protein is one row after TCRdb ran MiXCR on the multiplex PCR reads. The sample includes about 570,000 distinct CDR3 sequences, 46% seen only once; the top ten take around 19%. These data are taken from a study of T cells in Graves' hyperthyroidism and ophthalmopathy. Study outcomes and limitations: In blood, most of the thyroid clonotypes expanded above 0.001 were also present. Ophthalmopathy, as predicted by the model, came a median roughly 6.5 months after the prediction.

The material sequenced was peripheral blood or thyroid tissue (not recorded which). The chain has TRBV4-1 and TRBJ2-7; D not certain. This clonotype was obtained from an adult woman with Graves' disease, either hyperthyroidism or ophthalmopathy (not recorded which). CDR3 amino acids: CASSQGYQLSYEQYF. The CDR3 DNA is TGCGCCAGCAGCCAAGGTTATCAACTCTCCTACGAGCAGTACTTC.